This T cell receptor beta chain comes out of a study of identical twins. Whole-study findings and limits: Whereas memory repertoires showed no such difference, abundant cord blood beta clonotypes carried fewer insertions.

For this clonotype: Its antigen is unknown. A much larger clone differs by one base, so this may be a read error. The CDR3 end shows no conserved phenylalanine or tryptophan, and so a read error is likely.

TCRdb recomputed calls from the 5' RACE reads with MiXCR, one row per CDR3 protein. The data show under 300,000 distinct CDR3 sequences, over 5.5% seen once. There are 13 residues in the CDR3. Germline-derived CDR1 and CDR2 are SGDLS and YYNGEE. Trimming took 4 bases from V and 4 from J, leaving 9 bases between them. This same sample was also taken into another study, of T cells expressing NK-cell markers. That publication notes: These clonotypes additionally ranked first within the CD3+CD56-NKG2C+ fraction of a few donors.

The sequenced sample consisted of CD8+ T cells sorted from blood. This clonotype was sampled from a woman aged 18-29 years in good health. The V and J genes are TRBV9 and TRBJ2-1; no definite D call. The CDR3 sequence: CASSSGRYNEQFS. CDR3 in DNA: TGTGCCAGCAGCAGTGGACGGTACAATGAGCAGTTCTCC.